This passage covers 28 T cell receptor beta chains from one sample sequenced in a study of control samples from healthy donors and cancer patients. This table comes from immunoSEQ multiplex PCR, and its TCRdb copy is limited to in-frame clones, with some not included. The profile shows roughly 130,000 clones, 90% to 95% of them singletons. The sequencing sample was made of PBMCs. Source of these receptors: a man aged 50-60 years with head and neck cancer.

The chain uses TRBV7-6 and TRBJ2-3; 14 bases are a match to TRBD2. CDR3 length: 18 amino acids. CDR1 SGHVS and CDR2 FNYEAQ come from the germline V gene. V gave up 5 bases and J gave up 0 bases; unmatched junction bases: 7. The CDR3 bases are TGTGCCAGCAGCCTGACTAGCGGGGGGGGCGTTAGCACAGATACGCAGTATTTT. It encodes CASSLTSGGGVSTDTQYF. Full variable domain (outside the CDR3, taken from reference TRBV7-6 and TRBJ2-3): GAGVSQSPRYKVTKRGQDVALRCDPISGHVSLYWYRQALGQGPEFLTYFNYEAQQDKSGLPNDRFSAERPEGSISTLTIQRTEQRDSAMYRCASSLTSGGGVSTDTQYFGPGTRLTVL.

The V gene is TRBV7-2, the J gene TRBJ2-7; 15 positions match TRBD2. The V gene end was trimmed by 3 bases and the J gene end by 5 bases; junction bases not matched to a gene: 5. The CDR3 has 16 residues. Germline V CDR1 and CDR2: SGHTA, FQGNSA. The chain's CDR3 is CASSFGTSGGWDEQYF. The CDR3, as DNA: TGTGCCAGCAGCTTTGGGACTAGCGGGGGGTGGGACGAGCAGTACTTC.

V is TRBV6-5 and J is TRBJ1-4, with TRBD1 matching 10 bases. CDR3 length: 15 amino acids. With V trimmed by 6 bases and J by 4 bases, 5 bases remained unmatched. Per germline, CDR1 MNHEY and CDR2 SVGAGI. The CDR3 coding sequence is TGTGCCAGCAGGCGAGACAGGGGGCTTAATGAAAAACTGTTTTTT. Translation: CASRRDRGLNEKLFF.

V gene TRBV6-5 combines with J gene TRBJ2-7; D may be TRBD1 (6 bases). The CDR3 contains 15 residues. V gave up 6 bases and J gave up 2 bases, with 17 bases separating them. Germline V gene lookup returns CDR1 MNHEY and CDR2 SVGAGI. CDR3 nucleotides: TGTGCCAGCAGCCCCGATACAGGGTTCACCTACGAGCAGTACTTC. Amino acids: CASSPDTGFTYEQYF.

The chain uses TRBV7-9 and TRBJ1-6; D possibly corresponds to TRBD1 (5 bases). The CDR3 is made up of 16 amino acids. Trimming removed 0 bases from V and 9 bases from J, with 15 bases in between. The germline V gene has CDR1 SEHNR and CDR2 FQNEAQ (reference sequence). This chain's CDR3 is CASSLAQGPTGSPLHF. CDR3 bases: TGTGCCAGCAGCTTAGCTCAGGGACCGACGGGTTCACCCCTCCACTTT.

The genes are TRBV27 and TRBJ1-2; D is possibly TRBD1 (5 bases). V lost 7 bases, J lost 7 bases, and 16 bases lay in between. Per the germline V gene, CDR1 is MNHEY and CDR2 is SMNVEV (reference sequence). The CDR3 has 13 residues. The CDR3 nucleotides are TGTGCCAGCACCCGTACACCCGGGGGTGGCTACACCTTC. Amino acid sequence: CASTRTPGGGYTF.

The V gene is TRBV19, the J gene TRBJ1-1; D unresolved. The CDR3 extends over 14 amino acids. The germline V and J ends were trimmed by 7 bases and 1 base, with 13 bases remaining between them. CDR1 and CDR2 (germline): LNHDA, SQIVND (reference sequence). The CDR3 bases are TGTGCCAGTAATTTTTATGTAGGGAACACTGAAGCTTTCTTT. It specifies CASNFYVGNTEAFF.

The CDR3 protein is CASSLVGGHSGDTQYF. As DNA, the CDR3 is TGTGCCAGCAGCTTGGTCGGGGGGCATTCCGGAGATACGCAGTATTTT. The gene calls are TRBV5-5 and TRBJ2-3, with D perhaps TRBD2 (7 bases). There are 16 residues in the CDR3. Germline loops: CDR1 SGHKS, CDR2 YYEKEE (reference sequence). Trimming shortened V by 0 bases and J by 5 bases, and 16 bases separated the two germline ends. The full variable domain, completed using reference TRBV5-5 and TRBJ2-3, is DAGVTQSPTHLIKTRGQQVTLRCSPISGHKSVSWYQQVLGQGPQFIFQYYEKEERGRGNFPDRFSARQFPNYSSELNVNALLLGDSALYLCASSLVGGHSGDTQYFGPGTRLTVL.

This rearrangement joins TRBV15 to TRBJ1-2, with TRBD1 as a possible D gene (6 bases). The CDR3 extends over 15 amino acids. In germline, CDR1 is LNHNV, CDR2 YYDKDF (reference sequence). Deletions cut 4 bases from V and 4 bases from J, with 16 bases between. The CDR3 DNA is TGTGCCACCAGCATTCGGACCACAGGGCGCTATGGCTACACCTTC. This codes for CATSIRTTGRYGYTF. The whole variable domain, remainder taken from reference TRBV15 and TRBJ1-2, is DAMVIQNPRYQVTQFGKPVTLSCSQTLNHNVMYWYQQKSSQAPKLLFHYYDKDFNNEADTPDNFQSRRPNTSFCFLDIRSPGLGDTAMYLCATSIRTTGRYGYTFGSGTRLTVV.

The CDR3 sequence is CASGQGDYGYTF. The CDR3 DNA sequence: TGTGCCAGCGGACAGGGGGACTATGGCTACACCTTC. The chain carries TRBV6-5 and TRBJ1-2; 10 bases fit TRBD1. The CDR3 is made up of 12 amino acids. Unmatched junction bases numbered 0, after V lost 8 bases and J lost 3 bases. Per the germline V gene, CDR1 is MNHEY and CDR2 is SVGAGI.

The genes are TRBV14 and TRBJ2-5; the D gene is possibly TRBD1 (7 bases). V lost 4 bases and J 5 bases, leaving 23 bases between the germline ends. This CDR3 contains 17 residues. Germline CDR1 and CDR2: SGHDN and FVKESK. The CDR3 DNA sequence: TGTGCCAGCAGCCGCCGAAGGTGGGACTCGGACAGGGAGACCCAGTACTTC. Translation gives CASSRRRWDSDRETQYF.

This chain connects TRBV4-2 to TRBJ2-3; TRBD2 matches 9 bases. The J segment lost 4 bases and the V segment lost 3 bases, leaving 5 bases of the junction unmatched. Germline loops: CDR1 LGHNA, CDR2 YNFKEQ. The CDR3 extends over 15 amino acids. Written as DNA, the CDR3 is TGTGCCAGCAGCCAGTCTAGCGGGGACGCAGATACGCAGTATTTT. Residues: CASSQSSGDADTQYF.

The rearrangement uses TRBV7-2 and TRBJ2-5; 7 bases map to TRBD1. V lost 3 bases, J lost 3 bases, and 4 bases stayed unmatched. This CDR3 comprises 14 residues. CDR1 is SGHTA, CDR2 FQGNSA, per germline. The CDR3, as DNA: TGTGCCAGCAGCTTGACAGGGTTAAAAGAGACCCAGTACTTC. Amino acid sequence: CASSLTGLKETQYF.

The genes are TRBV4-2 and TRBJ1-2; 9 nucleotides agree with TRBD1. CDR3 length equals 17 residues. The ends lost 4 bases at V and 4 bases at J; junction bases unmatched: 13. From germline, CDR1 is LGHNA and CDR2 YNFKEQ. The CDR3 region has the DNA TGTGCCAGCAGCCCCGCGGCTACCCCGGGACAGGGCTATGGCTACACCTTC. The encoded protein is CASSPAATPGQGYGYTF.

This CDR3 reads CASSYSSHADTEAFF. CDR3 nucleotide sequence: TGTGCCAGCAGTTACTCGTCGCACGCGGACACTGAAGCTTTCTTT. The chain joins TRBV6-5 to TRBJ1-1; D is ambiguous. CDR3 length equals 15 residues. Germline CDR1 is MNHEY and CDR2 is SVGAGI. The V end was cut by 0 bases, the J end by 3 bases, with 11 bases between.

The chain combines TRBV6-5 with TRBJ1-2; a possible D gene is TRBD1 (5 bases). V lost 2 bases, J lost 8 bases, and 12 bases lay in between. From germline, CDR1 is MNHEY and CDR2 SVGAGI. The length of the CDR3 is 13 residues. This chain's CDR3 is CASSYEGRWGYTF. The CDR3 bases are TGTGCCAGCAGTTACGAGGGGAGATGGGGCTACACCTTC.

This CDR3 reads CASSGGGAAEAFF. DNA for the CDR3: TGTGCCAGCAGCGGCGGAGGGGCAGCTGAAGCTTTCTTT. The chain uses TRBV9 and TRBJ1-1, with a possible D match to TRBD1 (5 bases). Germline V gives CDR1 SGDLS, CDR2 YYNGEE. V shed 3 bases and J shed 6 bases, with 12 bases lying between them. The CDR3 extends over 13 amino acids.

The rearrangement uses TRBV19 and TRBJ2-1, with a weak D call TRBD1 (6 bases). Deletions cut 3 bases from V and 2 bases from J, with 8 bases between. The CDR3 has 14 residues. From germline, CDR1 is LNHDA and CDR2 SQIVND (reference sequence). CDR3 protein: CASSIEGAYNEQFF. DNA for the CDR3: TGTGCCAGTAGTATTGAGGGGGCCTACAATGAGCAGTTCTTC. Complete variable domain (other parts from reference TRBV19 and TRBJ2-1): DGGITQSPKYLFRKEGQNVTLSCEQNLNHDAMYWYRQDPGQGLRLIYYSQIVNDFQKGDIAEGYSVSREKKESFPLTVTSAQKNPTAFYLCASSIEGAYNEQFFGPGTRLTVL.

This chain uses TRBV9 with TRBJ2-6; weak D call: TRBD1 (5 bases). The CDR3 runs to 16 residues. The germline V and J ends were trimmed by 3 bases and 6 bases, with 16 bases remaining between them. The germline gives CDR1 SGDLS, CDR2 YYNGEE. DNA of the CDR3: TGTGCCAGCAGCGGCAGGGTTGTAAAGGAGGCCAACGTCCTGACTTTC. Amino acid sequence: CASSGRVVKEANVLTF.

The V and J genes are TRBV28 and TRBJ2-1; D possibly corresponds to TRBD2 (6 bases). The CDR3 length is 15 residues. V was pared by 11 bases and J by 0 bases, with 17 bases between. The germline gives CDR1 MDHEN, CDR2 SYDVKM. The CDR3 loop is CAVNPGLSSYNEQFF. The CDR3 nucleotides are TGTGCCGTTAATCCGGGACTTTCCTCCTACAATGAGCAGTTCTTC.

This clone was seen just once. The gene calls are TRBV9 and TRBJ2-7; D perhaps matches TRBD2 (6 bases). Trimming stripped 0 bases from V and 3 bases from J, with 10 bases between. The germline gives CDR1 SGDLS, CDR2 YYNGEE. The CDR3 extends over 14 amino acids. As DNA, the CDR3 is TGTGCCAGCAGCGTAGATGGGGGGAACTACGAGCAGTACTTC. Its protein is CASSVDGGNYEQYF.

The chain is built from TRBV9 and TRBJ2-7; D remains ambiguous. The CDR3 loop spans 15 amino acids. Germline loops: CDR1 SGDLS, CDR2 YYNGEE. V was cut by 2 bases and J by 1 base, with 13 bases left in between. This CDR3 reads CASSVLPFSSYEQYF. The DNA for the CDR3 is TGTGCCAGCAGCGTTCTCCCGTTTAGTTCCTACGAGCAGTACTTC.

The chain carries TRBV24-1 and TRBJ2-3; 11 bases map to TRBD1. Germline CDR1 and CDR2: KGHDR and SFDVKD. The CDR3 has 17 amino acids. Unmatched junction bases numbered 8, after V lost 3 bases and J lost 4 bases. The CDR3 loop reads CATSDTGGQGGSDTQYF. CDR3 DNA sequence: TGTGCCACCAGTGATACCGGGGGACAGGGGGGTTCAGATACGCAGTATTTT.

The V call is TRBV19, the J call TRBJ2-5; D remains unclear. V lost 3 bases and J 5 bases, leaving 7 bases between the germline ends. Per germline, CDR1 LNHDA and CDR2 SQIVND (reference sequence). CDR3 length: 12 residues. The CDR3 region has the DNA TGTGCCAGTAGTATCTCCCGGGAGACCCAGTACTTC. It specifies CASSISRETQYF.

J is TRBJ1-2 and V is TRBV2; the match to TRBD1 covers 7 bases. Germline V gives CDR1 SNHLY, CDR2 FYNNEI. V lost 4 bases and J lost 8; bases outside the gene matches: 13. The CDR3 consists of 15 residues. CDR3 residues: CASSAVYNRGGGYTF. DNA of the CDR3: TGTGCCAGCAGTGCCGTTTACAACAGGGGCGGAGGCTACACCTTC.

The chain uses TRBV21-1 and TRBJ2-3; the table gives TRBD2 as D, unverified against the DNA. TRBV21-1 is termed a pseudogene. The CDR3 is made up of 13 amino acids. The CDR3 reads CASSKGSADTQYF. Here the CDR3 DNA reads TGTGCCAGCAGCAAAGGTAGCGCAGATACGCAGTATTTT.

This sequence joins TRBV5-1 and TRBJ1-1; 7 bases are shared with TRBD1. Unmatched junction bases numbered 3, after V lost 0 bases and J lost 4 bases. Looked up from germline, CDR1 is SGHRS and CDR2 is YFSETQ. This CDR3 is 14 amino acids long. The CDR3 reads CASSLAAGGTEAFF. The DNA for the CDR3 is TGCGCCAGCAGCTTGGCCGCAGGGGGCACTGAAGCTTTCTTT.

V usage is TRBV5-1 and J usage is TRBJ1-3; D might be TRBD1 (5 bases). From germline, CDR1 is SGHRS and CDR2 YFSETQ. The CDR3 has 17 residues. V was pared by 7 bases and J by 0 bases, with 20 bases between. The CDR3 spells CASGRGSTASSGNTIYF. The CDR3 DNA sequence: TGCGCCAGCGGTCGGGGGTCGACGGCCAGCTCTGGAAACACCATATATTTT.